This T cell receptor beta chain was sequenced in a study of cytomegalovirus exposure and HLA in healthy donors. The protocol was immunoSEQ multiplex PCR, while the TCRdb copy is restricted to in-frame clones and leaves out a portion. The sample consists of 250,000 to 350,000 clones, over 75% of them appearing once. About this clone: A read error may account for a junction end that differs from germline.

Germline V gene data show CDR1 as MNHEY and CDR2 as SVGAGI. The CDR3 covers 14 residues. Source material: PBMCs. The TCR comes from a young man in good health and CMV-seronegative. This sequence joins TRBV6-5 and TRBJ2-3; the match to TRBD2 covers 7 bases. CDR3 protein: CASSDSSGADTQYF. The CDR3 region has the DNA TGTGCCAGCAGTGACTCTAGCGGAGCAGATACGCAGTATTTT.